Listed here are 6 T cell receptor beta chains from one sample, sequenced in a study of OX40 agonist ivuxolimab in advanced cancers. The library was produced with the immunoSEQ multiplex PCR assay. Imported from immuneACCESS, the table was reduced by TCRdb to in-frame sequences with V and J called. These copies leave out some clones; in studies compared against another copy, an unresolved V gene accounts for under half, and the cause of the remainder is not known. The table for this sample lists more than 70,000 clones; approximately 80% of them were counted only once. In total, the top ten clones hold 0.4% to 0.55% of the sample. This specimen consisted of CD4+ or CD8+ T cells sorted from blood, obtained in a trial of the OX40 agonist ivuxolimab. All receptors come from an adult with an advanced solid tumor such as melanoma, head and neck, liver or kidney cancer.

This chain joins TRBV4-3 and TRBJ1-5; 10 bases line up with TRBD1. Germline-derived CDR1 and CDR2 are LGHNA and YSLEER. Unmatched junction bases numbered 5, after V lost 2 bases and J lost 1 base. CDR3 size: 17 residues. In nucleotides, the CDR3 is TGCGCCAGCAGCCAAAACGACAGGGGGCTCAGCAATCAGCCCCAGCATTTT. Its translation is CASSQNDRGLSNQPQHF.

As regards this clone: This specimen includes other DNA sequences encoding the same CDR3. This rearrangement joins TRBV7-9 to TRBJ1-3, with no clear D. V lost 5 bases, J lost 2 bases, and 4 bases lay in between. The CDR3 totals 12 residues. The V gene's germline CDR1 is SEHNR and CDR2 FQNEAQ (reference sequence). DNA for the CDR3: TGTGCCAGCAGCGAAGCTGGAAACACCATATATTTT. Residues: CASSEAGNTIYF.

The chain employs TRBV6-6 and TRBJ1-2; D ambiguous. The germline CDR1 and CDR2 sequences are MNHNY and SVGAGI (reference sequence). The CDR3 has 12 amino acids. V was pared by 5 bases and J by 1 base, with 5 bases between. CDR3 coding DNA: TGTGCCAGCAGTGGGTTTAACTATGGCTACACCTTC. Its translation: CASSGFNYGYTF.

CDR3 DNA sequence: TGTGCCAGCAGCTTCGGGCTGTCTGGGGCCAACGTCCTGACTTTC. It encodes CASSFGLSGANVLTF. This chain joins TRBV7-2 and TRBJ2-6, with D unresolved. Germline V lookup: CDR1 SGHTA, CDR2 FQGNSA. Trimming removed 3 bases at V and 1 base at J, with 7 bases between. The CDR3 spans 15 residues.

The chain couples TRBV5-1 to TRBJ2-1, with TRBD2 identical over 9 bases. CDR1 is SGHRS, CDR2 YFSETQ, per germline. This CDR3 contains 15 residues. J gave up 7 bases and V 1 base, and 6 bases lay outside the gene matches. The CDR3 spells CASSLLAGGMNEQFF. In nucleotides, the CDR3 is TGCGCCAGCAGCTTGCTGGCGGGAGGGATGAATGAGCAGTTCTTC.

This sequence joins TRBV6-1 and TRBJ2-3, with 9 positions matching TRBD2. This CDR3 has 17 amino acids. J lost 5 bases, V lost 2 bases, and 11 bases had no gene match. From germline, CDR1 is MNHNS and CDR2 SASEGT. The CDR3 DNA is TGTGCCAGCAGTGAAAAAGTCGGCGGGAGGGCGCAAGATACGCAGTATTTT. Encoded protein: CASSEKVGGRAQDTQYF.